This T cell receptor beta chain derives from a study of T cell responses to AZD1222 COVID-19 vaccine. The CDR3 sequence is 14 residues long. Germline CDR1 KGHSH, CDR2 LQKENI. V lost 3 bases to trimming and J lost 5 bases, with 13 bases between them. Assay used: immunoSEQ multiplex PCR; TCRdb lists only in-frame clones, some missing. The sample holds approximately 92,000 clones, about 91% seen once. The genes are TRBV18 and TRBJ1-1; D uncertain. The sequence was obtained from an adult in good health. The material sequenced was peripheral blood, taken on day 0 of AZD1222 vaccination. CDR3 sequence: CASSPGFLGTEAFF. CDR3 coding DNA: TGTGCCAGCTCACCTGGGTTCCTGGGGACTGAAGCTTTCTTT.